This entry features one T cell receptor beta chain sequence. No antigen is known for it. This entry comes from a study of radiotherapy plus CTLA-4 blockade in lung cancer. Broader study findings: Following radiotherapy plus ipilimumab, tumor-derived TCR clones expanded in the blood.

Germline loops: CDR1 LNHDA, CDR2 SQIVND (reference sequence). Trimming cost V 1 base and J 6 bases, with 9 bases left between them. The CDR3 spans 13 residues. Generated by immunoSEQ multiplex PCR, the TCRdb table keeps only in-frame clones and is missing some. The sample has some 100,000 clones, about 80% seen once. Here the sequenced sample was peripheral blood, taken from a patient treated with radiotherapy plus ipilimumab. This clonotype originated in a human donor with non-small cell lung cancer that progressed on radiotherapy plus ipilimumab. The chain employs TRBV19 and TRBJ1-2; no reliable D call. CDR3 bases: TGTGCCAGTAGTATAGGACGCCTGGATGGCTACACCTTC. It encodes CASSIGRLDGYTF. Filled out from reference TRBV19 and TRBJ1-2, the complete variable domain reads DGGITQSPKYLFRKEGQNVTLSCEQNLNHDAMYWYRQDPGQGLRLIYYSQIVNDFQKGDIAEGYSVSREKKESFPLTVTSAQKNPTAFYLCASSIGRLDGYTFGSGTRLTVV.